The rows below give T cell receptor beta chains drawn from one sample of a study of CD8 T cells in ankylosing spondylitis. In TCRdb, the 5' RACE reads were re-called with MiXCR into one record per CDR3 protein. Among roughly 200,000 distinct CDR3 sequences listed, roughly 26% were seen once. The sequenced sample was blood, either unsorted or a sorted T cell fraction (not recorded which). The receptors were sampled from a male donor with ankylosing spondylitis or in good health (not recorded which). The CDR3 runs from the conserved cysteine through the conserved F or W. A D gene is named only where the DNA matches it firmly. The size entry is marked missing in some rows and otherwise reads once, few, many or a size class.

- | TRBJ2-1 | TRBV20-1 | few | CSARSAGGSYNEQFF | TGCAGTGCTAGAAGTGCCGGAGGGTCCTACAATGAGCAGTTCTTC
TRBD1 | TRBJ1-2 | TRBV5-6 | many | CASSYMGQGYGYTF | TGTGCCAGCAGCTACATGGGACAGGGGTATGGCTACACCTTC
- | TRBJ2-2 | TRBV10-3 | - | CAISSGNTGELFF | TGTGCCATCAGTAGCGGAAACACCGGGGAGCTGTTTTTT
- | TRBJ2-7 | TRBV10-3 | - | CAISDQGYEQYF | TGTGCCATCAGTGATCAGGGGTACGAGCAGTACTTC
TRBD1 | TRBJ2-2 | TRBV5-1 | few | CASSLGGTDTGELFF | TGCGCCAGCAGCTTGGGAGGGACAGACACCGGGGAGCTGTTTTTT
- | TRBJ2-7 | TRBV15 | few | CATSRGGQAAYEQYF | TGTGCCACCAGCAGAGGAGGGCAGGCGGCCTACGAGCAGTACTTC
- | TRBJ1-2 | TRBV5-6 | - | CASSVRDTSDGYTF | TGTGCCAGCAGCGTCCGGGACACCAGCGATGGCTACACCTTC
TRBD2 | TRBJ2-7 | TRBV9 | - | CASSVDGSGDYEQYF | TGTGCCAGCAGCGTAGATGGTAGCGGGGATTACGAGCAGTACTTC
- | TRBJ2-7 | TRBV7-6 | - | CASSNRDGSYEQYF | TGTGCCAGCAGCAACAGGGATGGGTCCTACGAGCAGTACTTC
TRBD1 | TRBJ1-4 | TRBV20-1 | many | CSARTGEYGEKLFF | TGCAGTGCGCGGACAGGGGAATACGGAGAAAAACTGTTTTTT
- | TRBJ2-7 | TRBV4-2 | - | CASSPFLAASYEQYF | TGTGCCAGCAGCCCCTTTCTAGCAGCTTCCTACGAGCAGTACTTC
TRBD1 | TRBJ2-5 | TRBV11-2 | few | CASSPMARGLETQYF | TGTGCCAGCAGCCCCATGGCCAGGGGGCTGGAGACCCAGTACTTC
TRBD1 | TRBJ2-7 | TRBV20-1 | few | CSAWTGDYEQYF | TGCAGTGCGTGGACAGGGGACTACGAGCAGTACTTC
TRBD1 | TRBJ1-4 | TRBV12-3/TRBV12-4 | many | CASSLALMGQYPEKLFF | TGTGCCAGCAGTTTAGCGCTTATGGGACAGTATCCTGAAAAACTGTTTTTT
TRBD2 | TRBJ2-7 | TRBV12-3/TRBV12-4 | - | CASSFRLAGAPSSYEQYF | TGTGCCAGCAGTTTCAGGCTAGCGGGAGCCCCGAGCTCCTACGAGCAGTACTTC
- | TRBJ2-5 | TRBV20-1 | - | CSAGQPEETQYF | TGCAGTGCTGGGCAGCCGGAGGAGACCCAGTACTTC
- | TRBJ2-3 | TRBV12-3/TRBV12-4 | many | CASRPRETDTQYF | TGTGCCAGCAGACCTCGGGAAACAGATACGCAGTATTTT
- | TRBJ2-3 | TRBV5-1 | few | CASSWDDPGSTQYF | TGCGCCAGCAGCTGGGACGACCCCGGGAGTACGCAGTATTTT
- | TRBJ1-4 | TRBV29-1 | - | CSVSDATNEKLFF | TGCAGCGTTTCCGATGCAACTAATGAAAAACTGTTTTTT
TRBD2 | TRBJ2-1 | TRBV29-1 | - | CSVESGTSGFTSYNEQFF | TGCAGCGTTGAATCCGGGACTAGCGGGTTCACCTCCTACAATGAGCAGTTCTTC
- | TRBJ2-2 | TRBV12-3/TRBV12-4 | many | CASSFGASIGELFF | TGTGCCAGCAGTTTTGGAGCTAGCATCGGGGAGCTGTTTTTT
TRBD2 | TRBJ2-1 | TRBV20-1 | - | CSASGTSGTHEQFF | TGCAGTGCTTCGGGGACTAGCGGGACGCATGAGCAGTTCTTC
- | TRBJ2-3 | TRBV6-6 | - | CASSYRSTDTQYF | TGTGCCAGCAGTTACCGGAGCACAGATACGCAGTATTTT
- | TRBJ2-7 | TRBV12-3/TRBV12-4 | many | CASSLGGNYEQYF | TGTGCCAGCAGTTTGGGGGGAAACTACGAGCAGTACTTC